This T cell receptor beta chain was obtained from a study of blood T cells in healthy people across ages. In its sample, this clonotype was seen a few times. Then a second PCR, running about 6 to 11 cycles, was carried out with a sample-barcoded 5' primer and a J-beta primer mix. MiXCR was run by TCRdb on the 5' RACE reads, yielding one entry per CDR3 protein. The profile shows approximately 800,000 distinct CDR3 sequences, about a quarter of them singletons. This CDR3 spans 15 amino acids. Trimming cost V 6 bases and J 8 bases; bases outside gene matches: 7. CDR1 is DFQATT, CDR2 SNEGSKA, per germline (reference sequence). These data were likewise used in another study, on T cells of mothers and their children.

The rearrangement links TRBV20-1 to TRBJ2-1; 16 bases are shared with TRBD2. Material for sequencing was blood. The sequence came from a boy between 10 and 17 years old in good health. The CDR3 bases are TGCAGTGCCCCCGGGACTAGCGGGGGGGAGGATGAGCAGTTCTTC. This encodes CSAPGTSGGEDEQFF.